This T cell receptor (beta chain) was found in a study of early T cells in non-severe SARS-CoV-2 infection. The wider study: Sequenced bulk RNA came from whole blood that was unsorted, and chains were unpaired. Study-level findings and limits: Anti-spike CD8 responses were favored by VDJdb matching, which missed private and CD4 specificities.

The CDR3 consists of 12 residues. The germline V gene has CDR1 DFQATT and CDR2 SNEGSKA (reference sequence). V was pared by 1 base and J by 2 bases, with 5 bases between. Attachment of unique molecular identifiers was made to individual cDNA molecules. TCRdb re-derived calls from the 5' RACE reads in MiXCR, one entry per CDR3 protein. This table has 50,000 or so distinct CDR3 sequences, 10% to 15% appearing once. As concerns this clonotype: Its specificity is not known.

This receptor was obtained from an adult who was a healthcare worker with PCR-confirmed SARS-CoV-2 infection or an uninfected control (not recorded which). The sequenced sample consisted of whole blood. The J gene is TRBJ1-2, the V gene TRBV20-1; D uncertain. In DNA form, the CDR3 reads TGCAGTGCTAGAGTTTTAAACTATGGCTACACCTTC. The encoded protein is CSARVLNYGYTF.